This T cell receptor (beta chain) appears in the sequencing data of a study of regulatory T cells in long-lasting Graves disease (dated by TCRdb to the early 2020s). In terms of the full investigation: Patients with newly diagnosed Graves' disease had been on antithyroid drugs for under 3 months. Peripheral blood TCR sequencing and RNA sequencing compared persistent Graves' disease patients with newly diagnosed Graves' disease patients. The study was conducted in China and was registered as a clinical trial. TCR sequencing covered some 13 persistent and roughly 20 newly diagnosed Graves' disease patients, 33 samples in total.

Overall study results and their limits: Persistent disease showed preferential use of TRBV28, TRBJ1-2 and TRBJ2-5, whereas newly diagnosed disease favored TRBV20-1 and TRBJ2-1. As a limitation, the authors acknowledged that the small sample size may reduce accuracy. Patients with persistent disease shared more public clonotypes (approximately 2,500) than newly diagnosed patients did (approximately 970). Peripheral blood alone was examined, since thyroid tissue, which constituted the primary lesion, could not be accessed. Sequencing and analysis were restricted to the TCR beta chain. Compared with newly diagnosed patients, patients with persistent Graves' disease had lower TCR Shannon entropy and fewer highly expanded clones, which suggests clonal expansion.

Libraries came from multiplex PCR. Instrument used: Illumina HiSeq 4000. To build TCR beta libraries, CDR3 regions were amplified by Arm-PCR using iRepertoire HTBI primers. PCR products were gel purified before sequencing. Under the source paper's analysis protocol: Gene usage analysis of CDR3 amino acid clonotypes relied on the approximately 68 TRBV and about 15 TRBJ segments identified across samples. COPE and FqMerger were used to merge filtered high-quality paired reads into contigs. BLAST was used to align contigs to IMGT TRBV, TRBD and TRBJ reference genes, and CDR3 was defined according to IMGT. Any clonotype with a frequency above 0.1% was classified as a highly expanded clone. Shannon entropy was used to measure repertoire diversity, and the Gini coefficient was used to measure V-J evenness. Public clonotypes were defined as clonotypes shared by more than one individual. The raw public reads went through TCRdb reprocessing: fastp at Q25, MiXCR clone calling, in-frame beta chains kept. Each entry merges the rows of one CDR3 protein and shows their most common DNA and genes. These V and J calls originate from TCRdb's pipeline instead of the authors' own analysis. This sample gives a few hundred thousand distinct CDR3 sequences in total; 16% of them show up just once. 25% to 30% of the sample goes to the ten largest clones.

Taken with the paper, the label for time point translates to: newly diagnosed GD, antithyroid drugs for less than 3 months. For both TCR sequencing and RNA sequencing, RNA was extracted from PBMCs in TRIzol. The diagnosis of Graves' disease was made according to American Thyroid Association guidelines. Recruitment of patients was carried out at an endocrinology department in Xi'an, China. From each patient, about 9 milliliters of peripheral blood was collected into an EDTA anticoagulant tube. PBMCs were isolated by Ficoll Paque Plus density gradient separation without further T cell sorting. An Agilent 2100 Bioanalyzer and agarose gel were used to check RNA quality, and a NanoDrop 2000 was used to measure RNA concentration. V drops 3 bases and J drops 5 bases, leaving 10 bases in between. Via the germline V gene, CDR1 is MDHEN and CDR2 SYDVKM. The CDR3 has 14 amino acids, counting the end cysteine and phenylalanine. Here the CDR3 DNA is all that survives: 42 bases in frame from base 1.

This clonotype was counted ten times or more. Its antigen is still unknown. No clone much larger than this one lies a single base away; base qualities are absent. The sample also formed part of further work on T cells in Graves' hyperthyroidism and ophthalmopathy. The second study also describes: Stable Graves' hyperthyroidism was defined as no progression to ophthalmopathy during 18 months of follow-up. Hyperthyroidism patients were newly diagnosed, had a disease duration of under 2 months, and were aged 18 to 65 years. Patients with uncontrolled infections, other autoimmune diseases, pregnancy or lactation were excluded. Diagnoses were established on the basis of clinical symptoms, serum thyroxine and TRAb, thyroid ultrasound, and orbital computed tomography. A first-round RT-PCR of the TCR CDR3 used the HTBI primer set with the Qiagen OneStep RT-PCR kit. Blood samples also contained most of the expanded thyroid clonotypes (frequency above 0.001), which suggests that blood repertoires may reflect thyroid immune responses. Ophthalmopathy was separated from stable hyperthyroidism by a 13 V-J signature model, with about 86% sensitivity and approximately 81% specificity obtained in cross-validation and 80%/75% obtained in testing. During validation, the model predicted progression to ophthalmopathy a median of around six months ahead of onset, with 60% to 71% sensitivity and 72.22% specificity. To identify TCR V-J signatures that set the groups apart, the researchers used a discovery cohort of 100 patients, made up of under 45 with Graves' ophthalmopathy and about 55 with stable Graves' hyperthyroidism. Prospective prediction of ophthalmopathy was tested in an independent validation cohort consisting of 18 to 20 hyperthyroidism patients and more than 15 patients who later progressed to ophthalmopathy. For training and testing, the approximately 97 patients in the discovery cohort were randomly divided in a 7:3 ratio. Thyroid tissue and blood T-cell repertoires from six or seven Graves' hyperthyroidism patients were also compared in the study. Following sampling, methimazole starting at 30 mg daily was given to hyperthyroidism patients, and high-dose intravenous methylprednisolone was given to ophthalmopathy patients. Libraries were constructed in a second round of multiplex PCR, after which size selection and purification were performed. Libraries were sequenced paired-end with 100 bp reads on an Illumina HiSeq2000. SOAPnuke was used to process the raw data, with reads discarded if the reads contained adapters or uncalled bases, had a mean Phred below 15, or lacked an exact constant-primer or identifier match. High-quality paired reads were merged with COPE v1.2.5, and unique nucleotide sequences were defined as clonotypes. MiTCR v1.1 was used to align clonotypes to the IMGT TRBV, TRBD and TRBJ reference segments. Analysis was restricted to V-J combinations with a frequency above 0.0001, which covered about 99% of repertoires. A TCS score was defined as the ratio of F50 (clonal expansion) to E x V (chaos), with BLOSUM62-based TCRdist applied between CDR3 peptides within each V-J. Welch's t-statistics and random forest reduced 500 to 550 V-J features to roughly 13, which were used in a naive Bayes classifier (R e1071). Sample size was not statistically predetermined, and investigators were not blinded to group allocation. The paper describes TCR Vbeta CDR3 sequencing of around 140 peripheral blood samples, made up of around 41 ophthalmopathy patients, around 78 hyperthyroidism patients and around 17 progressor patients.

This material consisted of peripheral blood mononuclear cells (PBMCs), taken at new diagnosis, from a patient treated with antithyroid drugs. The clonotype originates from a middle-aged man with Graves disease. Donor details come from another sample of the same person, matched by shared clones. Recombination connected TRBV28 to TRBJ1-4; no D gene call is confident. The DNA sequence is TGTGCCAGCAGTTTGAGCAGCGTCAATGAAAAACTGTTTTTT. This codes for CASSLSSVNEKLFF.